This TCR beta chain comes out of a study of T-cell reconstitution after alpha-beta-depleted transplantation in children. Study results and limitations: Some patients' high day-60 TCRbeta diversity was traced to surviving recipient T cells and thymic progenitors. T-cell counts and diversity were attributed mostly to newly produced T cells one year after transplant. Expanded graft clones, several hundred of them, were reportedly the source of alpha-beta T cells about two months after transplant.

This clonotype was observed a handful of times. Its antigen is unidentified. A TCRbeta library incorporating unique molecular identifiers was prepared. MiXCR, run by TCRdb on the PCR reads, gives a single entry per CDR3 protein. The sample contains around 960,000 distinct CDR3 sequences, around 30% of which appear only once. This CDR3 comprises 15 residues. Germline assignment: CDR1 MGHRA and CDR2 YSYEKL. The V and J ends lost 0 bases and 4 bases respectively, with 11 bases between them. The sample here was PBMCs, mostly from graft donor cells, taken 360 days after TCRalphabeta/CD19-depleted stem cell transplant. The chain has TRBV4-1 and TRBJ2-3; D is undetermined. This TCR was recovered from a boy in the first two years of life who had a stem cell transplant for SCID, so the T cells may come from the graft donor. CDR3 in amino acids: CASSQDPVVADTQYF. CDR3 sequence (DNA): TGCGCCAGCAGCCAAGATCCGGTTGTCGCAGATACGCAGTATTTT.